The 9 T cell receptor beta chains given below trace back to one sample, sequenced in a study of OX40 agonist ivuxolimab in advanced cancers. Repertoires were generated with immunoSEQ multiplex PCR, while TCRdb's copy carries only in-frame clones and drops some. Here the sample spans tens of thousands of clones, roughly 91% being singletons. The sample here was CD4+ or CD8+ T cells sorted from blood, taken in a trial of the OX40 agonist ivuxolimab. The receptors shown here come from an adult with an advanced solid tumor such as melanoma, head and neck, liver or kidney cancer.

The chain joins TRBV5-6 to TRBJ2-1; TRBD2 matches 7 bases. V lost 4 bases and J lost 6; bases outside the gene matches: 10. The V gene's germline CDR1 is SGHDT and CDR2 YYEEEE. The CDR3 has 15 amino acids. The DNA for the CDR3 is TGTGCCAGCAGCCCATTGGGGGGGACTACCAATGAGCAGTTCTTC. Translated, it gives CASSPLGGTTNEQFF.

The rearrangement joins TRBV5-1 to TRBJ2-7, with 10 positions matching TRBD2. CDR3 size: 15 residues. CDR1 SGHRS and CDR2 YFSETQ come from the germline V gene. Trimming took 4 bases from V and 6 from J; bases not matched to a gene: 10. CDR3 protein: CASSITGTSEGEQYF. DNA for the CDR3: TGCGCCAGCAGCATAACCGGGACTAGCGAGGGCGAGCAGTACTTC.

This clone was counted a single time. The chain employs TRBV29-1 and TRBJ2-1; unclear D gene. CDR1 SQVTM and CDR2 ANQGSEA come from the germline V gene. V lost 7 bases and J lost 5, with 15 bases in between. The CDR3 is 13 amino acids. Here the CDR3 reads CSATQRANNEQFF. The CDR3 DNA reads TGCAGCGCAACCCAAAGAGCGAACAATGAGCAGTTCTTC.

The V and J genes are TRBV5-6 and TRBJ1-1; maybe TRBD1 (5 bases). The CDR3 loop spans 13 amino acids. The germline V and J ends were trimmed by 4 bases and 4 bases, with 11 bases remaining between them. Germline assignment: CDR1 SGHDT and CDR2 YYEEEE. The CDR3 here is CASSPLGVTEAFF. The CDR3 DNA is TGTGCCAGCAGCCCCCTGGGGGTCACTGAAGCTTTCTTT.

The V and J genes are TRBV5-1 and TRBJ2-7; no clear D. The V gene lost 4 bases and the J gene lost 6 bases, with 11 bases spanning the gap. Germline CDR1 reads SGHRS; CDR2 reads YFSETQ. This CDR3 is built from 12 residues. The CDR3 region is CASSDQALEQYF. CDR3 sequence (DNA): TGCGCCAGCAGCGATCAGGCTCTCGAGCAGTACTTC.

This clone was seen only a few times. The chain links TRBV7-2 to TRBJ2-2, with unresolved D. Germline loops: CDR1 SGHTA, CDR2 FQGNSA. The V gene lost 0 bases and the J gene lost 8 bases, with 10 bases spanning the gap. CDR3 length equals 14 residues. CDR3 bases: TGTGCCAGCAGCTTAGCGGGGTTTGGGGGGGAGCTGTTTTTT. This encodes CASSLAGFGGELFF.

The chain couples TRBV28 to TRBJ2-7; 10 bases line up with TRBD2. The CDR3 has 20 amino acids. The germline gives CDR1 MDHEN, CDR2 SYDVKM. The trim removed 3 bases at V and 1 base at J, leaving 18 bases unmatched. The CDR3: CASSLGAGGPLPFQSYEQYF. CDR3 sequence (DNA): TGTGCCAGCAGTTTGGGAGCGGGAGGGCCTCTACCGTTTCAGTCCTACGAGCAGTACTTC.

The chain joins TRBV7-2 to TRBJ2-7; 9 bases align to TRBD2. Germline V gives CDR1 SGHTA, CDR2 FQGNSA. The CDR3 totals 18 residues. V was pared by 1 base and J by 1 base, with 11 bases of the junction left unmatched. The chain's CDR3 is CASSLVRTRLAGSYEQYF. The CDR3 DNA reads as TGTGCCAGCAGCTTAGTCCGAACTAGGCTAGCGGGATCCTACGAGCAGTACTTC.

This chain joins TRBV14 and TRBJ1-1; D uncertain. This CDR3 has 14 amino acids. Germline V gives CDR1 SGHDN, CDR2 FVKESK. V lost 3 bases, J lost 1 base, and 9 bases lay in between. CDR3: CASSHGLKNTEAFF. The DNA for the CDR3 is TGTGCCAGCAGCCACGGACTGAAGAACACTGAAGCTTTCTTT.